This TCR beta chain comes out of a study of T cell responses to AZD1222 COVID-19 vaccine. Using immunoSEQ multiplex PCR, the repertoire was profiled, and TCRdb retains in-frame clones only, with some absent. The sample contains fewer than 120,000 clones, roughly four fifths of which appear only once. Germline V gene data show CDR1 as MNHEY and CDR2 as SMNVEV (reference sequence). The CDR3 consists of 12 residues. V was cut by 0 bases and J by 4 bases, with 2 bases left in between. Study results and caveats: Researchers took repertoire samples only after the peak T cell response had come. Per reports, nearly half of all spike-specific TCRs target regions that are unmutated in variants.

This clone was seen many times. Its antigen is undetermined. The chain uses TRBV27 and TRBJ2-3; no definite D call. The receptor was derived from an adult in good health. Sequencing used peripheral blood, obtained on day 0 of AZD1222 vaccination. In nucleotides, the CDR3 is TGTGCCAGCAGTTTATCACCAGATACGCAGTATTTT. This gives the protein CASSLSPDTQYF.